This T cell receptor (beta chain) was observed in a study of CD8+ T cells in alopecia areata. Treatment specified: oral pan-JAK inhibitor, 5-10 mg twice daily. Details on this clone: Its antigen remains unknown.

Germline CDR1 is SQVTM and CDR2 is ANQGSEA. This CDR3 comprises 12 residues. Trimming took 1 base from V and 2 from J, leaving 5 bases between them. Following RNA extraction, reverse transcription yielded cDNA that acted as the sequencing template. Profiled with immunoSEQ multiplex PCR; TCRdb holds only in-frame clones, not every one. The sample has about 220,000 clones, about three fifths seen once. Findings of the study overall: Tissue-resident alphabeta T cells belonging to normal skin likewise get sequenced within scalp specimens.

The V gene is TRBV29-1, the J gene TRBJ1-2; D is ambiguous. The TCR was taken from a human donor with alopecia areata. The sequencing here drew on CD4+ T cells sorted from blood, taken at week 4, from a patient treated with tofacitinib. The CDR3 here is CSVEGWNYGYTF. Written as DNA, the CDR3 is TGCAGCGTTGAAGGGTGGAACTATGGCTACACCTTC.